This passage covers 32 T cell receptor beta chains from one sample sequenced in a study of T cell responses to AZD1222 COVID-19 vaccine. This table comes from immunoSEQ multiplex PCR, and its TCRdb copy is limited to in-frame clones, with some not included. The repertoire has 130,000 or so clones, more than 70% of them found once; the top ten carry 12%. Material: peripheral blood, obtained on day 0 of AZD1222 vaccination. These receptors all come from an adult in good health.

The chain couples TRBV5-1 to TRBJ1-1; the D gene is possibly TRBD1 (5 bases). The CDR3 is 13 residues long. V lost 4 bases, J lost 1 base, and 8 bases lay in between. The germline CDR1 and CDR2 sequences are SGHRS and YFSETQ. The CDR3: CASSATGNTEAFF. The CDR3 bases are TGCGCCAGCAGCGCCACAGGGAACACTGAAGCTTTCTTT.

This rearrangement joins TRBV18 to TRBJ1-3, with D uncertain. The CDR3 loop spans 15 amino acids. The ends were cut back, 0 bases at V and 0 bases at J, with 6 bases in the middle. Germline V CDR1 and CDR2: KGHSH, LQKENI. This CDR3 is CASSPPAGSGNTIYF. The CDR3 nucleotides are TGTGCCAGCTCACCACCGGCAGGCTCTGGAAACACCATATATTTT.

The V gene is TRBV5-1, the J gene TRBJ1-3; 10 nucleotides agree with TRBD1. Germline V lookup: CDR1 SGHRS, CDR2 YFSETQ. This CDR3 contains 15 residues. V shed 0 bases and J 7 bases; nucleotides not matched to a gene: 4. The CDR3 DNA is TGCGCCAGCAGCTTGGTGGGACAGGGGACGAACACCATATATTTT. Its protein product is CASSLVGQGTNTIYF. Full variable domain (missing parts from reference TRBV5-1 and TRBJ1-3): KAGVTQTPRYLIKTRGQQVTLSCSPISGHRSVSWYQQTPGQGLQFLFEYFSETQRNKGNFPGRFSGRQFSNSRSEMNVSTLELGDSALYLCASSLVGQGTNTIYFGEGSWLTVV.

The chain uses TRBV19 and TRBJ1-4, with D perhaps matching TRBD1 (5 bases). Germline CDR1 and CDR2: LNHDA and SQIVND (reference sequence). There are 15 residues in the CDR3. Trimming took off 6 bases at V and 8 bases at J, with 19 bases between the two ends. CDR3 residues: CASSRTRDGREKLFF. CDR3 coding DNA: TGTGCCAGTAGCCGGACCCGGGACGGCAGGGAAAAACTGTTTTTT.

The J gene is TRBJ2-1, the V gene TRBV19, with 9 nucleotides matching TRBD2. V lost 6 bases, J lost 2 bases, and 5 bases stayed unmatched. The CDR3 spans 15 residues. Germline values: CDR1 LNHDA, CDR2 SQIVND (reference sequence). The CDR3 sequence: CASRRAGGPYNEQFF. DNA for the CDR3: TGTGCCAGTAGGAGAGCGGGGGGACCCTACAATGAGCAGTTCTTC.

In its sample, this clone was seen once. The chain employs TRBV6-2 or TRBV6-3 and TRBJ1-5; D is uncertain. Trimming pared 3 bases from V and 0 bases from J, leaving 6 bases between. Per germline, CDR1 MNHEY and CDR2 SVGEGT. The CDR3 contains 14 residues. CDR3 nucleotides: TGTGCCAGCAGTTATTGGGATAGCAATCAGCCCCAGCATTTT. The encoded protein is CASSYWDSNQPQHF.

V is TRBV7-8 and J is TRBJ2-5, with TRBD2 as a possible D gene (5 bases). Trimming left V 4 bases short and J 5 bases short, with 14 bases between. The CDR3 consists of 14 residues. CDR1 and CDR2 from the germline V gene are SGHVS and FQNEAQ. CDR3 DNA: TGTGCCAGCAGCTCCTCGAGGGTCGGGGAGACCCAGTACTTC. It translates to CASSSSRVGETQYF.

This chain uses TRBV29-1 with TRBJ2-7; maybe TRBD1 (5 bases). Germline-derived CDR1 and CDR2 are SQVTM and ANQGSEA. The ends were cut back, 0 bases at V and 0 bases at J, with 6 bases in the middle. This CDR3 is built from 13 residues. The CDR3 nucleotides are TGCAGCGTTGAAGATCAGGGCTCCTACGAGCAGTACTTC. Translated, it gives CSVEDQGSYEQYF.

The rearrangement uses TRBV3-1 (or the pseudogene TRBV3-2) and TRBJ2-5; possibly TRBD2 for D (5 bases). The CDR3 has 13 residues. Trimming removed 3 bases from V and 9 bases from J, with 14 bases in between. The germline CDR1 and CDR2 sequences are LGHDT and YNNKEL (reference sequence). CDR3 bases: TGTGCCAGCAGCCAGGCCCGAACTAGTCCCCAGTACTTC. Encoded protein: CASSQARTSPQYF.

CDR3 bases: TGTGCCAGCACCCAAAGAGAGACAGGGAACGGCTACACCTTC. Protein sequence: CASTQRETGNGYTF. The chain employs TRBV6-7 and TRBJ1-2; 7 nucleotides align to TRBD1. TRBV6-7 belongs to the ORF category, with a function that is uncertain. V lost 7 bases, J lost 8 bases, and 13 bases stayed unmatched. The CDR3 has 14 residues.

This chain connects TRBV6-5 to TRBJ2-7; D might be TRBD1 or TRBD2, each matching 5 bases. The V and J ends lost 6 bases and 0 bases respectively, with 12 bases between them. The CDR3 consists of 14 residues. Germline-derived CDR1 and CDR2 are MNHEY and SVGAGI. CDR3: CASSKGRYSYEQYF. CDR3 bases: TGTGCCAGCAGCAAGGGACGGTACTCCTACGAGCAGTACTTC.

This clone has more than one count but fewer than ten. The rearrangement joins TRBV11-2 to TRBJ2-1; D is perhaps TRBD1 (6 bases). The CDR3 loop spans 14 amino acids. V was trimmed by 2 bases and J by 9 bases, leaving 14 bases between them. CDR1 is SGHAT and CDR2 is FQNNGV in the germline V gene. CDR3 amino acids: CASSLSRGTGEQFF. The CDR3 coding sequence is TGTGCCAGCAGCTTATCCAGGGGAACGGGTGAGCAGTTCTTC.

The genes are TRBV5-1 and TRBJ2-1, with D hard to call. V was cut by 0 bases and J by 4 bases, with 8 bases left in between. The CDR3 is made up of 14 amino acids. CDR1 SGHRS and CDR2 YFSETQ come from the germline V gene. CDR3 sequence reads: CASSLGPPYNEQFF. The CDR3 DNA reads as TGCGCCAGCAGCTTGGGACCTCCTTACAATGAGCAGTTCTTC.

The J gene is TRBJ1-5, the V gene TRBV4-1; D possibly corresponds to TRBD1 (5 bases). V lost 1 base and J 16 bases, leaving 20 bases between the germline ends. The length of the CDR3 is 14 residues. From germline, CDR1 is MGHRA and CDR2 YSYEKL. The chain's CDR3 is CASSQGPGGDTVHF. The CDR3 DNA is TGCGCCAGCAGCCAAGGGCCCGGAGGGGATACCGTCCATTTT.

The V gene is TRBV7-3, the J gene TRBJ2-7, with D unclear. The CDR3 has 16 amino acids. The germline CDR1 and CDR2 sequences are SGHTA and FQGTGA. V lost 6 bases to trimming and J lost 2 bases, with 20 bases between them. CDR3 protein: CASRPPRPGLPYEQYF. The CDR3 region has the DNA TGTGCCAGCAGGCCTCCCAGACCCGGCCTCCCCTACGAGCAGTACTTC.

V gene TRBV7-7 combines with J gene TRBJ2-2, with D unclear. Trimming took 3 bases from V and 2 from J, leaving 13 bases between them. In germline, CDR1 is SSHAT, CDR2 FNYEAQ (reference sequence). This CDR3 contains 16 residues. DNA for the CDR3: TGTGCCAGCAGCTTGACCAACAGTCCCAACACCGGGGAGCTGTTTTTT. Its protein is CASSLTNSPNTGELFF.

DNA of the CDR3: TGTGCCAGTAGTATAGGACTGATGAACACTGAAGCTTTCTTT. It yields the protein CASSIGLMNTEAFF. The gene calls are TRBV19 and TRBJ1-1; D not resolved. Germline loops: CDR1 LNHDA, CDR2 SQIVND (reference sequence). Trimming took 1 base from V and 0 from J, leaving 6 bases between them. The CDR3 sequence is 14 residues long. Full variable domain (remainder filled in from reference TRBV19 and TRBJ1-1): DGGITQSPKYLFRKEGQNVTLSCEQNLNHDAMYWYRQDPGQGLRLIYYSQIVNDFQKGDIAEGYSVSREKKESFPLTVTSAQKNPTAFYLCASSIGLMNTEAFFGQGTRLTVV.

The chain carries TRBV25-1 and TRBJ1-1, with 7 positions matching TRBD1. The germline gives CDR1 MGHDK, CDR2 SYGVNS. V gave up 0 bases and J gave up 4 bases; unmatched junction bases: 5. The CDR3 consists of 15 residues. The CDR3 loop is CASSEYRGLGTEAFF. Written as DNA, the CDR3 is TGTGCCAGCAGTGAATATAGGGGGCTGGGCACTGAAGCTTTCTTT.

V gene TRBV5-6 combines with J gene TRBJ2-2; D remains unclear. Between the trimmed V and J ends, which lost 1 base and 6 bases, there was a span of 16 bases. Per germline, CDR1 SGHDT and CDR2 YYEEEE. The CDR3 extends over 16 amino acids. The CDR3 DNA sequence: TGTGCCAGCAGCTTGATAGAAGGGTCTAAGGCCGGGGAGCTGTTTTTT. Its translation is CASSLIEGSKAGELFF.

The chain carries TRBV3-1 (or the pseudogene TRBV3-2) and TRBJ1-6; possibly TRBD1 for D (6 bases). Germline-derived CDR1 and CDR2 are LGHDT and YNNKEL (reference sequence). The CDR3 has 17 amino acids. The V gene lost 0 bases and the J gene lost 10 bases, with 19 bases spanning the gap. CDR3 amino acids: CASSQDRFGGRGSPLHF. The DNA for the CDR3 is TGTGCCAGCAGCCAAGATCGTTTTGGGGGGCGCGGATCACCCCTCCACTTT.

This clone is a singleton in its sample. The chain has TRBV3-1 (or the pseudogene TRBV3-2) and TRBJ1-2; D is ambiguous. V was cut by 4 bases and J by 8 bases, with 20 bases left in between. Germline CDR1 LGHDT, CDR2 YNNKEL (reference sequence). This CDR3 has 15 residues. CDR3 amino acids: CASSPYPFPSGGYTF. Here the CDR3 DNA reads TGTGCCAGCAGCCCTTACCCGTTCCCCTCGGGCGGCTACACCTTC.

The chain employs TRBV18 and TRBJ1-1; 7 nucleotides agree with TRBD1. Per germline, CDR1 KGHSH and CDR2 LQKENI. The J segment lost 7 bases and the V segment lost 8 bases, leaving 10 bases of the junction unmatched. The CDR3 covers 13 residues. The CDR3 DNA reads TGTGCCAGCGCGACTGATCAGGGGGTTGAAGCTTTCTTT. Its protein product is CASATDQGVEAFF.

V and J are TRBV5-1 and TRBJ1-1; D remains unclear. Germline CDR1 reads SGHRS; CDR2 reads YFSETQ. There are 15 residues in the CDR3. Between the trimmed V and J ends, which lost 0 bases and 11 bases, there was a span of 20 bases. The CDR3 is CASSLDSTSLYGAFF. CDR3 DNA: TGCGCCAGCAGCTTGGACAGTACCTCCTTATATGGGGCTTTCTTT.

The DNA for the CDR3 is TGTGCCAGCAGCCAAGGGGGAGAGGGGAATGAAAAACTGTTTTTT. As protein: CASSQGGEGNEKLFF. The V and J genes are TRBV7-2 and TRBJ1-4; possibly TRBD1 for D (6 bases). Trimming left V 5 bases short and J 5 bases short, with 15 bases between. The CDR3 is 15 amino acids. Germline CDR1 SGHTA, CDR2 FQGNSA.

The chain uses TRBV19 and TRBJ2-7; 7 bases fit TRBD1. Germline trimming cut 8 bases from V and 5 bases from J; bases unmatched to any gene: 12. The germline CDR1 and CDR2 sequences are LNHDA and SQIVND (reference sequence). This CDR3 spans 14 amino acids. The CDR3, as DNA: TGTGCCAGTGGCGACAGGGCTCAATTGGACGAGCAGTACTTC. Protein product: CASGDRAQLDEQYF.

The chain uses TRBV18 and TRBJ2-7, with 7 bases lining up with TRBD1. CDR1 is KGHSH and CDR2 is LQKENI in the germline V gene. The CDR3 covers 16 residues. The ends lost 3 bases at V and 5 bases at J; junction bases unmatched: 13. Here the CDR3 DNA reads TGTGCCAGCTCACCTAGACAGGGCCATCTGTCCAACGAGCAGTACTTC. Translated, it gives CASSPRQGHLSNEQYF.

Only one count was recorded for this clone. This rearrangement joins TRBV4-1 to TRBJ1-1; D gene uncertain. V was shortened by 4 bases and J by 1 base, with 10 bases between the two germline ends. Germline lookup yields CDR1 MGHRA and CDR2 YSYEKL. The CDR3 totals 14 residues. In nucleotides, the CDR3 is TGCGCCAGCAGCCGGTTAGGACGGAACACTGAAGCTTTCTTT. Translating it yields CASSRLGRNTEAFF.

The chain couples TRBV28 to TRBJ1-1, with TRBD1 matching over 8 bases. The CDR3 is made up of 14 amino acids. The germline CDR1 and CDR2 sequences are MDHEN and SYDVKM. Losses at the gene ends were 3 bases for V and 7 bases for J; bases not matched to a gene: 7. CDR3 sequence reads: CASSFPDRGGEAFF. CDR3 DNA: TGTGCCAGCAGTTTCCCAGACAGGGGAGGTGAAGCTTTCTTT.

V usage is TRBV11-2 and J usage is TRBJ2-3; tentatively, D is TRBD2 (6 bases). This CDR3 is 16 amino acids long. Trimming removed 5 bases at V and 2 bases at J, with 17 bases between. Germline assignment: CDR1 SGHAT and CDR2 FQNNGV. CDR3 region: CASSPEGTVLTDTQYF. CDR3 DNA sequence: TGTGCCAGCAGCCCCGAAGGGACTGTCCTCACAGATACGCAGTATTTT. Based on the CDR3 plus reference TRBV11-2 and TRBJ2-3, the full variable domain is EAGVAQSPRYKIIEKRQSVAFWCNPISGHATLYWYQQILGQGPKLLIQFQNNGVVDDSQLPKDRFSAERLKGVDSTLKIQPAKLEDSAVYLCASSPEGTVLTDTQYFGPGTRLTVL.

The chain recombines TRBV7-8 with TRBJ1-2, with 8 bases aligning to TRBD1. The CDR3 loop spans 13 amino acids. The germline V gene encodes CDR1 SGHVS and CDR2 FQNEAQ. J gave up 8 bases and V 5 bases, and 7 bases lay outside the gene matches. The CDR3 loop is CASSRDRFMGYTF. The CDR3 DNA reads TGTGCCAGCAGCCGGGACAGGTTTATGGGCTACACCTTC.

The table lists this clone with a few counts. This rearrangement joins TRBV6-4 to TRBJ2-2; D could derive from TRBD1 or TRBD2 (5 bases each). This CDR3 is built from 17 residues. Germline V gene sequence: CDR1 MRHNA, CDR2 SNTAGT. Trimming left V 3 bases short and J 8 bases short, with 22 bases between. The CDR3 nucleotides read TGTGCCAGCAGTGAATTCGGGACCACGTCCGAGCGGGGGGAGCTGTTTTTT. Translated: CASSEFGTTSERGELFF.

The V gene is TRBV7-9, the J gene TRBJ1-4, with D possibly matching TRBD1 (6 bases). The CDR3 has 15 amino acids. Germline V lookup: CDR1 SEHNR, CDR2 FQNEAQ (reference sequence). V was shortened by 3 bases and J by 2 bases, with 10 bases between the two germline ends. The CDR3 DNA is TGTGCCAGCAGCTTTGGTAGGGGGACTAATGAAAAACTGTTTTTT. It yields the protein CASSFGRGTNEKLFF. The full variable domain, with the rest looked up from reference TRBV7-9 and TRBJ1-4, is DTGVSQNPRHKITKRGQNVTFRCDPISEHNRLYWYRQTLGQGPEFLTYFQNEAQLEKSRLLSDRFSAERPKGSFSTLEIQRTEQGDSAMYLCASSFGRGTNEKLFFGSGTQLSVL.